The source of this TCR beta chain is a study of blood T cell repertoires in COVID-19 (dated by TCRdb to 2018 to 2021). About the study as a whole: The collaborator samples originated in the United States, Italy and Spain and spanned the acute and convalescent phases of COVID-19. Deeply sampled blood TCRbeta repertoires from subjects exposed to, actively infected with, or recovered from COVID-19 were included in the dataset. The material from the prospective study consisted of cDNA or gDNA derived from T cells, B-cell-depleted T cells, or PBMCs. A de-identified subject ID, COVID-19 status, age in years and sex were almost always included in the sample metadata. Where available, HLA class I and class II types were obtained from metadata supplied by the sample provider rather than from assay-based typing. A freely available public database, intended as a resource for researchers studying the immune response to SARS-CoV-2, is where the repertoires were released. Samples were obtained from the ongoing ImmuneRACE study (first 160 participants) and from 1,000 to 1,500 subjects provided by 6 global collaborators. What the work shows at the level of the full study, not this receptor alone: The amount of clinical and demographic metadata varied by source and participant and was provided uncurated.

The immunoSEQ Assay, a bias-controlled multiplex PCR, was used to amplify TCRbeta CDR3 regions from genomic DNA. Per the source publication's procedure: The number of nucleated cells in each sample was estimated from the amplification of reference gene primers within the assay. To quantify the absolute abundance of each unique TCRbeta CDR3 rearrangement, sequence reads were collapsed and filtered. For each sample, productive Simpson clonality was calculated as the square root of Simpson's diversity index over productive rearrangements. TCRdb stores this immuneACCESS table with in-frame sequences only. Part of the clones is absent; in the studies checked, under half of the shortfall reflects unresolved V genes, and no reason is known for the rest. That table gives V, J and clone size, and the DNA gave D and trimming. This sample has 65,000 to 90,000 clones in its table, and about four fifths of those were observed once. Under 4.5% of the sample is in the top ten clones.

This clone was seen only once. What antigen it recognizes has not been identified. No per-base quality is available; no much larger clone lies one base away. Whole blood was collected in K2EDTA tubes by collaborating institutions according to the institutions' own protocols. For TCRbeta analysis, collaborators shipped samples as frozen whole blood, isolated PBMCs, or DNA extracted from either of those sample types. The clonotype was recovered from a woman aged 55-70 years with acute or convalescent COVID-19. Input material: peripheral blood.

The DNA is TGTGCCAGCAGCTTGGCCGCGACTAGCGGGAGAAGGGGCACAGATACGCAGTATTTT. The encoded protein is CASSLAATSGRRGTDTQYF. The chain links TRBV5-8 with TRBJ2-3, with 12 bases aligning to TRBD2. From the cysteine through the phenylalanine, the CDR3 covers 19 amino acids. The CDR3 DNA has 57 bases and is translated from base 1. CDR1 is given as SGHTS and CDR2 as YDEGEE, both from the germline V gene. Unmatched junction bases come to 9, with V trimmed by 0 bases and J by 1 base.